What follows are 14 T cell receptor beta chains derived from one specimen sequenced in a study of cytomegalovirus exposure and HLA in healthy donors (dated by TCRdb to the late 2010s). The library was built by means of the immunoSEQ multiplex PCR assay. The multiplex PCR relied on a mix of 60 forward primers for TCR Vbeta segments and 13 reverse primers for TCR Jbeta segments. TCRdb holds this immuneACCESS table with in-frame rearrangements only. Some clones are missing; in checked studies, unresolved V genes explain under half, and the rest has no known cause. The sample profile shows about 160,000 clones; around four fifths of them were found once. 1.3% of the sample is in the top ten clones. Sequencing input: PBMCs. The receptors were gathered from a man aged 30 to 39 in good health and CMV-seronegative.

This chain joins TRBV9 and TRBJ2-2, with TRBD2 matching over 7 bases. Losses at the gene ends were 2 bases for V and 3 bases for J; bases not matched to a gene: 7. Germline V CDR1 and CDR2: SGDLS, YYNGEE. This CDR3 is built from 16 residues. The CDR3 DNA reads TGTGCCAGCAGCGTTTCCGCGGGAGTGGACACCGGGGAGCTGTTTTTT. Its protein is CASSVSAGVDTGELFF.

The J gene is TRBJ2-5, the V gene TRBV13; the match to TRBD2 covers 13 bases. The length of the CDR3 is 18 residues. Unmatched junction bases numbered 8, after V lost 1 base and J lost 3 bases. Germline loops: CDR1 PRHDT, CDR2 FYEKMQ (reference sequence). Here the CDR3 reads CASSLVGTSGVGEETQYF. The CDR3 coding sequence is TGTGCCAGCAGCTTAGTGGGGACTAGCGGGGTTGGCGAAGAGACCCAGTACTTC. The full variable domain, rest sourced from reference TRBV13 and TRBJ2-5, is AAGVIQSPRHLIKEKRETATLKCYPIPRHDTVYWYQQGPGQDPQFLISFYEKMQSDKGSIPDRFSAQQFSDYHSELNMSSLELGDSALYFCASSLVGTSGVGEETQYFGPGTRLLVL.

This clone was recorded a few times. This chain links TRBV29-1 with TRBJ2-5; D perhaps matches TRBD1 (6 bases). Germline-derived CDR1 and CDR2 are SQVTM and ANQGSEA. Trimming left V 7 bases short and J 2 bases short, with 17 bases between. The length of the CDR3 is 14 residues. CDR3 in DNA: TGCAGCGCCGGAAGACAGGATATACAAGAGACCCAGTACTTC. Protein: CSAGRQDIQETQYF.

The chain has TRBV12-5 and TRBJ2-5; perhaps TRBD1 as D (6 bases). V was clipped by 1 base and J by 0 bases, with 18 bases between them. Germline CDR1 is LGHNT and CDR2 is FRNRAP. The CDR3 spans 18 residues. The CDR3 coding sequence is TGTGCTAGTGGTTTGGATATCTCCGGACAGCCCGACCAAGAGACCCAGTACTTC. This codes for CASGLDISGQPDQETQYF.

This clone was seen a few times. The genes are TRBV7-2 and TRBJ2-7; 7 positions match TRBD1. There are 14 residues in the CDR3. The junction had 7 bases not matched to a gene; V was cut back by 2 bases and J by 6 bases. Germline lookup yields CDR1 SGHTA and CDR2 FQGNSA. The CDR3 nucleotides are TGTGCCAGCAGCTTACAAGGGGGCCCGGTCGAGCAGTACTTC. The encoded protein is CASSLQGGPVEQYF.

This clone is a singleton in its sample. The genes are TRBV7-9 and TRBJ2-3, with 7 bases fitting TRBD1. Germline CDR1 reads SEHNR; CDR2 reads FQNEAQ (reference sequence). With 1 base clipped from V and 14 bases from J, the junction kept 6 bases outside the gene matches. This CDR3 comprises 12 residues. The CDR3 loop reads CASSLVDRVAYF. The CDR3 DNA sequence: TGTGCCAGCAGCTTAGTCGACAGGGTAGCGTATTTT.

This chain joins TRBV2 and TRBJ2-7; 8 nucleotides agree with TRBD1. Trimming removed 6 bases from V and 4 bases from J; junction bases left unmatched: 11. Germline V CDR1 and CDR2: SNHLY, FYNNEI. This CDR3 has 15 residues. The CDR3 nucleotides are TGTGCCAGCAGATTGATAGGACAGGGCAGATACGAGCAGTACTTC. It encodes CASRLIGQGRYEQYF.

The CDR3 nucleotides read TGTGCCAGCAGTTCTCGACAGGGGGGTAACACCGGGGAGCTGTTTTTT. Residues: CASSSRQGGNTGELFF. V usage is TRBV6-4 and J usage is TRBJ2-2; 9 positions agree with TRBD1. V lost 5 bases and J lost 2; bases outside the gene matches: 6. Germline-derived CDR1 and CDR2 are MRHNA and SNTAGT. CDR3 size: 16 residues.

This rearrangement joins TRBV19 to TRBJ1-5; 7 bases map to TRBD1. The V gene end was trimmed by 6 bases and the J gene end by 2 bases; junction bases not matched to a gene: 10. Per the germline V gene, CDR1 is LNHDA and CDR2 is SQIVND (reference sequence). The length of the CDR3 is 16 residues. The CDR3 loop reads CASRPTGSVGNQPQHF. In DNA form, the CDR3 reads TGTGCCAGTAGGCCGACAGGGTCGGTGGGCAATCAGCCCCAGCATTTT.

The chain links TRBV30 to TRBJ2-7; TRBD2 matches 10 bases. V gave up 1 base and J gave up 6 bases; unmatched junction bases: 3. There are 13 residues in the CDR3. The germline gives CDR1 GTSNPN, CDR2 SVGIG (reference sequence). The CDR3 sequence: CAWSASGGGEQYF. CDR3 DNA sequence: TGTGCCTGGAGTGCTAGCGGGGGTGGCGAGCAGTACTTC.

This clone was observed once. The rearrangement links TRBV2 to TRBJ1-4; 8 positions agree with TRBD1. Germline V CDR1 and CDR2: SNHLY, FYNNEI. The junction had 8 bases not matched to a gene; V was cut back by 6 bases and J by 8 bases. The CDR3 is 14 amino acids. The CDR3 loop is CASRVGTGQEKLFF. In nucleotides, the CDR3 is TGTGCCAGCAGAGTCGGGACAGGCCAAGAAAAACTGTTTTTT.

The J gene is TRBJ2-5, the V gene TRBV6-1; TRBD2 matches 11 bases. CDR1 and CDR2 from the germline V gene are MNHNS and SASEGT. The CDR3 spans 15 residues. J was trimmed by 5 bases and V by 5 bases; bases with no gene match: 7. The CDR3 coding sequence is TGTGCCAGCAGTCCACTGACTAGCGGGGATGAGACCCAGTACTTC. This sequence encodes CASSPLTSGDETQYF.

CDR3 DNA: TGTGCCAGCAGCCGAAGAGCGGGAGGGTCTAGCACAGATACGCAGTATTTT. It specifies CASSRRAGGSSTDTQYF. The V and J genes are TRBV25-1 and TRBJ2-3; 10 bases align to TRBD2. CDR1 is MGHDK and CDR2 is SYGVNS in the germline V gene. The CDR3 loop spans 17 amino acids. J gave up 0 bases and V 6 bases, and 9 bases lay outside the gene matches.

V gene TRBV6-5 combines with J gene TRBJ2-7; D possibly corresponds to TRBD1 (6 bases). The germline CDR1 and CDR2 sequences are MNHEY and SVGAGI. Trimming removed 6 bases at V and 1 base at J, with 10 bases between. This CDR3 comprises 13 residues. The CDR3 spells CASRSTGSYEQYF. For the CDR3, the DNA is TGTGCCAGCAGATCGACAGGTTCCTACGAGCAGTACTTC.